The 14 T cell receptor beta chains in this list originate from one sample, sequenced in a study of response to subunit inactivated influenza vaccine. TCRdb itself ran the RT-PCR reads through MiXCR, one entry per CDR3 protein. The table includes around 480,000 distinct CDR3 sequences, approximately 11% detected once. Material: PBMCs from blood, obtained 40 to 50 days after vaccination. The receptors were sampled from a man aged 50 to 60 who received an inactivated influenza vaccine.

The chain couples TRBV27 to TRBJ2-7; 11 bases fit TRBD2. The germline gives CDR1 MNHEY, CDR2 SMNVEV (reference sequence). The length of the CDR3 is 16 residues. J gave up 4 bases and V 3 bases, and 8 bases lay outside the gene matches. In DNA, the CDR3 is TGTGCCAGCAGTTTCTCTAGCGGGAGGTATAGGTACGAGCAGTACTTC. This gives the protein CASSFSSGRYRYEQYF.

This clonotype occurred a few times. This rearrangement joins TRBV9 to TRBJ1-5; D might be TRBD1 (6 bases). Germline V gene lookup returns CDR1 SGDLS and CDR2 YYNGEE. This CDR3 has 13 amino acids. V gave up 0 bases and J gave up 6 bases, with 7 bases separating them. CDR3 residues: CASSVGGRQPQHF. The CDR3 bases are TGTGCCAGCAGCGTAGGGGGGCGTCAGCCCCAGCATTTT.

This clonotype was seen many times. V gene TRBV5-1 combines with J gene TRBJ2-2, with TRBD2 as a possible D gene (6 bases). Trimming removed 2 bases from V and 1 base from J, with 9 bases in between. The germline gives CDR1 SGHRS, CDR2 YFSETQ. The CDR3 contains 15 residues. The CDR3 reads CASSFNGGNTGELFF. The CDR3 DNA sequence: TGCGCCAGCAGCTTTAACGGGGGGAACACCGGGGAGCTGTTTTTT.

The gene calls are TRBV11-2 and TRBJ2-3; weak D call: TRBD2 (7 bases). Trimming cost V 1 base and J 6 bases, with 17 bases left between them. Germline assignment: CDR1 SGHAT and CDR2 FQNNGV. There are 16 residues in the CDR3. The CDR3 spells CASSLAGGLWGDTQYF. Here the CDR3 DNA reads TGTGCCAGCAGCTTAGCGGGGGGCCTCTGGGGGGATACGCAGTATTTT.

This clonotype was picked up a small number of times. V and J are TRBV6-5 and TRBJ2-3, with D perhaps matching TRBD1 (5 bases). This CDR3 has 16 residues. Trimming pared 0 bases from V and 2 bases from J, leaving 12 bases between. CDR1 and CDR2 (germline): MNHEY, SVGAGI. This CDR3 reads CASSYSGASFTDTQYF. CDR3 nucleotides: TGTGCCAGCAGTTACTCTGGGGCCAGCTTCACAGATACGCAGTATTTT.

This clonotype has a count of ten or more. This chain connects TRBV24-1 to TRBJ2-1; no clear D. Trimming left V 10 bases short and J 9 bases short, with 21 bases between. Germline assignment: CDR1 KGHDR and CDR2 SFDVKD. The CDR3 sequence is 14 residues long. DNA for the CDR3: TGTGCCACAGGAACCGGGCCGCCGAGAGGTGAGCAGTTCTTC. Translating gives CATGTGPPRGEQFF.

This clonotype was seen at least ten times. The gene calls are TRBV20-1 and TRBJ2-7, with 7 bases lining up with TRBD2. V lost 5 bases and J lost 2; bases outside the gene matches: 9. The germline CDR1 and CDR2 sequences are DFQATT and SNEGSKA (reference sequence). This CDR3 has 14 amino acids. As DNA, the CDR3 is TGCAGTGCTCATGGCCGCGGGACTACCTACGAGCAGTACTTC. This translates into CSAHGRGTTYEQYF.

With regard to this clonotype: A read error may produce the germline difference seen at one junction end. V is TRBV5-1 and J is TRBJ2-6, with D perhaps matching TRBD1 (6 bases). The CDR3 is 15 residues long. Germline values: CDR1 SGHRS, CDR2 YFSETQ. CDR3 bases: TGCGCCAGCAGCTCACAGGGCGCTGGGGCCGACGTCCTGACTTTC. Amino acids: CASSSQGAGADVLTF.

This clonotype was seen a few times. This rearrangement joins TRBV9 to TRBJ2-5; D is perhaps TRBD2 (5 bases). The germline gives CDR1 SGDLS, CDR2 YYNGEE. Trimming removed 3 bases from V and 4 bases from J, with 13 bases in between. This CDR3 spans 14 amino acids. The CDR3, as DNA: TGTGCCAGCAGCGAGGGAGTCGGGTCAGAGACCCAGTACTTC. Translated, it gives CASSEGVGSETQYF.

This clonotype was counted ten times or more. The CDR3 nucleotides read TGCAGTGTCAAGTCAACCGAGGGGGCTTCGTATTCACCCCTCCACTTT. Encoded protein: CSVKSTEGASYSPLHF. The chain couples TRBV20-1 to TRBJ1-6; 7 nucleotides match TRBD1. V shed 7 bases, J shed 8 bases, and the junction held 17 bases outside the gene matches. The germline gives CDR1 DFQATT, CDR2 SNEGSKA (reference sequence). The length of the CDR3 is 16 residues.

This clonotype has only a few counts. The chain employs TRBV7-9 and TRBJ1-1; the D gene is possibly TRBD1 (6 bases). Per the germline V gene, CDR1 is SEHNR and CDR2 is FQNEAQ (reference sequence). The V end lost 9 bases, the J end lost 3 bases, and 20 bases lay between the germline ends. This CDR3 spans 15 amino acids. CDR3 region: CASSRGAGRDTEAFF. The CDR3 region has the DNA TGTGCCAGTAGTCGGGGGGCCGGGAGGGACACTGAAGCTTTCTTT.

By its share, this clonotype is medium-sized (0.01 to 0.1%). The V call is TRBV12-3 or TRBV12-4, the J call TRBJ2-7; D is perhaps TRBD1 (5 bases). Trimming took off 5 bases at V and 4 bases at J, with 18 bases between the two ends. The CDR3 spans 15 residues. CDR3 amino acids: CASSPSRRAIYEQYF. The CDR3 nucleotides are TGTGCCAGCAGTCCTTCACGCAGGGCTATATACGAGCAGTACTTC.

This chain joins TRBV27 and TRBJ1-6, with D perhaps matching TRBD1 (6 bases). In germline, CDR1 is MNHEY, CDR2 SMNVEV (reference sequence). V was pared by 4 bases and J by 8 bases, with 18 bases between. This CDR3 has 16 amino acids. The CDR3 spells CASSSGTTAGDSPLHF. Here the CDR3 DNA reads TGTGCCAGCAGTTCCGGGACAACCGCGGGCGATTCACCCCTCCACTTT.

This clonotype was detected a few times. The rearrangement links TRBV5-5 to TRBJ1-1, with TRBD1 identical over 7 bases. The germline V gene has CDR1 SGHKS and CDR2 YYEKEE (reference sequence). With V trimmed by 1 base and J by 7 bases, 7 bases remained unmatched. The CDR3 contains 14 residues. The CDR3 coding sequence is TGTGCCAGCAGCTTGCAGACAGGGTTGAGTGAAGCTTTCTTT. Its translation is CASSLQTGLSEAFF. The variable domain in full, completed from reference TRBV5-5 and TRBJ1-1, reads DAGVTQSPTHLIKTRGQQVTLRCSPISGHKSVSWYQQVLGQGPQFIFQYYEKEERGRGNFPDRFSARQFPNYSSELNVNALLLGDSALYLCASSLQTGLSEAFFGQGTRLTVV.